The clone carrying this T cell receptor (beta chain) was observed at least ten times. Antigen specificity is unknown. TCR cDNA, made by 5'RACE template switching, carried an added universal primer site and UMIs. TCRdb reprocessed the 5' RACE reads via MiXCR and lists one record per CDR3 protein. Of about 340,000 distinct CDR3 sequences in the sample, 3% to 4.5% were seen once. The entry originates in a study of T cells after yellow fever vaccination. Across the whole study: Preparation used SMART-Seq v4 Ultra Low Input for the low-cell-number fractions. Study results and caveats: Although most clonotypes did not, a small share appeared in both CD4 and CD8 compartments.

The CDR3 contains 14 residues. Germline V lookup: CDR1 DFQATT, CDR2 SNEGSKA (reference sequence). Trimming removed 6 bases from V and 1 base from J; junction bases left unmatched: 3. Sequencing was performed on PBMCs, taken 5 days after the yellow fever booster vaccination. The sequence came from a man between 18 and 35 years old who received the YFV17D yellow fever vaccine. The V call is TRBV20-1, the J call TRBJ2-2, with 9 bases aligning to TRBD1. The CDR3 region is CSAPDRGNTGELFF. Here the CDR3 DNA reads TGCAGTGCACCGGACAGGGGGAACACCGGGGAGCTGTTTTTT.